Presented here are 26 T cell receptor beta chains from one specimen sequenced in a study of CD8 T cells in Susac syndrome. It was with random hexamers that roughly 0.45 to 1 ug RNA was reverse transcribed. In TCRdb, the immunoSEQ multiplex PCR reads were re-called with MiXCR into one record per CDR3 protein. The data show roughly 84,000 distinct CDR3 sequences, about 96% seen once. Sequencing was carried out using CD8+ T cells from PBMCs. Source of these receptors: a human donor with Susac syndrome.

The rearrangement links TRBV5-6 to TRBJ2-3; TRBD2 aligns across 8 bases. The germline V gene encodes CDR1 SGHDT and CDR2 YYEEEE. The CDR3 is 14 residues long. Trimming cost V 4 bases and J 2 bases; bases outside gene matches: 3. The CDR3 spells CASSTGLDTDTQYF. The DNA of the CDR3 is TGTGCCAGCAGCACGGGACTAGACACAGATACGCAGTATTTT.

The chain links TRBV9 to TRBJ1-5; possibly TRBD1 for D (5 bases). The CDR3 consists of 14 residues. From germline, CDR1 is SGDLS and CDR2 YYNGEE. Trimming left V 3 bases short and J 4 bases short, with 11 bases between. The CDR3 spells CASSEQAGNQPQHF. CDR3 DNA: TGTGCCAGCAGCGAACAGGCGGGAAATCAGCCCCAGCATTTT.

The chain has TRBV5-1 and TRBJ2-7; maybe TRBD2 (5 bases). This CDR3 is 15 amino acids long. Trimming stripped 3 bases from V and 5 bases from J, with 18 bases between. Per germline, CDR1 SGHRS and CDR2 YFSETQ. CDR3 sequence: CASSYTGSWPHEQYV. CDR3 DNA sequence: TGCGCCAGCAGCTATACGGGATCTTGGCCCCACGAGCAGTACGTC.

CDR3 in DNA: TGCAGCGTTGGCAGGGCAGGGCAGGGACCTCAAAACATTCAGTACTTC. This codes for CSVGRAGQGPQNIQYF. The rearrangement joins TRBV29-1 to TRBJ2-4; D may be TRBD1 or TRBD2 (5 bases each). Germline CDR1 SQVTM, CDR2 ANQGSEA. The CDR3 contains 16 residues. The V end was cut by 4 bases, the J end by 5 bases, with 21 bases between.

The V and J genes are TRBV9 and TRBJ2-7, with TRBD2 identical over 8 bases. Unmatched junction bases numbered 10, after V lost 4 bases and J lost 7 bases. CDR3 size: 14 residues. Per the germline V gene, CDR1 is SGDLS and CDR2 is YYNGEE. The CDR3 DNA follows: TGTGCCAGCAGCACCTGGGCGGGAGGAGGAGAGCAGTACTTC. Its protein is CASSTWAGGGEQYF.

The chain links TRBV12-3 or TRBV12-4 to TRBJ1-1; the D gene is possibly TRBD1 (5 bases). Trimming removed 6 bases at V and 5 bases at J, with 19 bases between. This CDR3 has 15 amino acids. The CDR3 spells CASSASLTGRTEAFF. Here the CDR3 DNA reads TGTGCCAGCAGCGCGAGTCTTACAGGTCGGACTGAAGCTTTCTTT.

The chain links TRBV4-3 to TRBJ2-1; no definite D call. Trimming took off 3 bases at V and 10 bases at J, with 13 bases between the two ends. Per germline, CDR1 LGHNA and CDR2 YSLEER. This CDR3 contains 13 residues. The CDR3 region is CASSQRGQGEQFF. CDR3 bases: TGCGCCAGCAGCCAGCGCGGCCAAGGCGAGCAGTTCTTC.

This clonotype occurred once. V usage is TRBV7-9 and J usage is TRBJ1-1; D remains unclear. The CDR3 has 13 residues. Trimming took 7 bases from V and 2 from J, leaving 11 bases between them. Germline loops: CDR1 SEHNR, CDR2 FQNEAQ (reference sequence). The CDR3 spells CASMRPLNTEAFF. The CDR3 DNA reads TGTGCCAGCATGCGGCCGTTAAACACTGAAGCTTTCTTT.

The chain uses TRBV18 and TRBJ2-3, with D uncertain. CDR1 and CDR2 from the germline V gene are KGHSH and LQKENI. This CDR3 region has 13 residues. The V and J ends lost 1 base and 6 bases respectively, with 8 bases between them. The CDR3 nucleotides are TGTGCCAGCTCACCACGAGTACCTGATACGCAGTATTTT. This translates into CASSPRVPDTQYF.

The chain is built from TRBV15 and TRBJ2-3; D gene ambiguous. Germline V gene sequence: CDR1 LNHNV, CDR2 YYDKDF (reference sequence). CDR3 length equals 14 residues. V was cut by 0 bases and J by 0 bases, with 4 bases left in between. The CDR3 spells CATSRERSTDTQYF. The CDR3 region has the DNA TGTGCCACCAGCAGAGAACGGAGCACAGATACGCAGTATTTT. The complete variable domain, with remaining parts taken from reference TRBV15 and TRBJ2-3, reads DAMVIQNPRYQVTQFGKPVTLSCSQTLNHNVMYWYQQKSSQAPKLLFHYYDKDFNNEADTPDNFQSRRPNTSFCFLDIRSPGLGDTAMYLCATSRERSTDTQYFGPGTRLTVL.

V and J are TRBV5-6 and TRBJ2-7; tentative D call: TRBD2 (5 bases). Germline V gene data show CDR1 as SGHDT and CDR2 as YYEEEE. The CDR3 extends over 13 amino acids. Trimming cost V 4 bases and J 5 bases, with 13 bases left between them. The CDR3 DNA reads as TGTGCCAGCAGCACGGGGTACAATAACGAGCAGTACTTC. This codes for CASSTGYNNEQYF.

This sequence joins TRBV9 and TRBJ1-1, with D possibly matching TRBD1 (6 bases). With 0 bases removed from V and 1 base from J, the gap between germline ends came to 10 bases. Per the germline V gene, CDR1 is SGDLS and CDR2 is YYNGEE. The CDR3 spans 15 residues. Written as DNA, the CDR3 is TGTGCCAGCAGCGTAGGGACAGAGCCGAACACTGAAGCTTTCTTT. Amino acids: CASSVGTEPNTEAFF.

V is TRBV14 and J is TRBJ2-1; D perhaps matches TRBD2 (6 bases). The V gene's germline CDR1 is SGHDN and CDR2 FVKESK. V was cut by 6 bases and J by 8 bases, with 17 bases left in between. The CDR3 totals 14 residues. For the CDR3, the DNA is TGTGCCAGCAGTGAGTCCGGGACTTACCATGAGCAGTTCTTC. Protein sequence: CASSESGTYHEQFF. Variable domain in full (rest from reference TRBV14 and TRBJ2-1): EAGVTQFPSHSVIEKGQTVTLRCDPISGHDNLYWYRRVMGKEIKFLLHFVKESKQDESGMPNNRFLAERTGGTYSTLKVQPAELEDSGVYFCASSESGTYHEQFFGPGTRLTVL.

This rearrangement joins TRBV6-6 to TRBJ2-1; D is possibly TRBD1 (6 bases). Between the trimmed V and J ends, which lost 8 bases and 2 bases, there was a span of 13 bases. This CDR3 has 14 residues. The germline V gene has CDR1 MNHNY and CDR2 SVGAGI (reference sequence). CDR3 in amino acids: CASGSGAAYNEQFF. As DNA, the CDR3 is TGTGCCAGCGGGTCAGGGGCGGCCTACAATGAGCAGTTCTTC.

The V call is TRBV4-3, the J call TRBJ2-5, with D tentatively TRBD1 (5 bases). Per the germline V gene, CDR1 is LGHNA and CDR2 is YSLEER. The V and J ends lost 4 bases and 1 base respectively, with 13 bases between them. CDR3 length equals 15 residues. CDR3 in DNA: TGCGCCAGCAGCCCTCTAACAGGACCCCAAGAGACCCAGTACTTC. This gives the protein CASSPLTGPQETQYF.

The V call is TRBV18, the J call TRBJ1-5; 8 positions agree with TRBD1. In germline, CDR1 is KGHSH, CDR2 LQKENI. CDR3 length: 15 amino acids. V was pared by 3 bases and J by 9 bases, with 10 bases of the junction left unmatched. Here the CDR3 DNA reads TGTGCCAGCTCACCGCTCGACAGGGGTGGTAGGCCCCAGCATTTT. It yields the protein CASSPLDRGGRPQHF.

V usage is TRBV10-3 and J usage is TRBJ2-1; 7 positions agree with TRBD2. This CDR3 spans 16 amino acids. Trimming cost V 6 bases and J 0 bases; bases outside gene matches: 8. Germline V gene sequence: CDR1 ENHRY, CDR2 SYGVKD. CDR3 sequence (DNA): TGTGCCATCAGCCTTAGCGGGTATGCCTCCTACAATGAGCAGTTCTTC. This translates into CAISLSGYASYNEQFF.

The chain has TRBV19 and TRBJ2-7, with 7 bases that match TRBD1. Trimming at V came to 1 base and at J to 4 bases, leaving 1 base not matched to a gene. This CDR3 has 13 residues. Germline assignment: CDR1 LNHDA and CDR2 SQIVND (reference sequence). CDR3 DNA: TGTGCCAGTAGTATAGCCAGGGGGTACGAGCAGTACTTC. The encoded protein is CASSIARGYEQYF. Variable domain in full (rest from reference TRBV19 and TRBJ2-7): DGGITQSPKYLFRKEGQNVTLSCEQNLNHDAMYWYRQDPGQGLRLIYYSQIVNDFQKGDIAEGYSVSREKKESFPLTVTSAQKNPTAFYLCASSIARGYEQYFGPGTRLTVT.

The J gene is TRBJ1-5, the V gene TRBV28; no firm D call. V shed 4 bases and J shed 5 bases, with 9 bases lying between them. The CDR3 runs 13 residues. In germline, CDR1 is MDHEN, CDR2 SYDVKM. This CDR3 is CASSSVGHQPQHF. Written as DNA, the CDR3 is TGTGCCAGCAGTTCTGTGGGCCATCAGCCCCAGCATTTT.

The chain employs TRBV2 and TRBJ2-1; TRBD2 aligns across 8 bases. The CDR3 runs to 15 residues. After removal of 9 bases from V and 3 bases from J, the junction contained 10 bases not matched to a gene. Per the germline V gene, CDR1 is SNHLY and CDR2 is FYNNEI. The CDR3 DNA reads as TGTGCCAGAGGGACTAGTCGAATGAACTACAATGAGCAGTTCTTC. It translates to CARGTSRMNYNEQFF.

The CDR3 sequence: CASSLSIGLGYGYTF. The CDR3 DNA is TGTGCCAGCAGTTTATCGATAGGGTTAGGCTATGGCTACACCTTC. The rearrangement uses TRBV27 and TRBJ1-2, with D unclear. The V end lost 0 bases, the J end lost 4 bases, and 12 bases lay between the germline ends. This CDR3 has 15 amino acids. The germline V gene has CDR1 MNHEY and CDR2 SMNVEV (reference sequence).

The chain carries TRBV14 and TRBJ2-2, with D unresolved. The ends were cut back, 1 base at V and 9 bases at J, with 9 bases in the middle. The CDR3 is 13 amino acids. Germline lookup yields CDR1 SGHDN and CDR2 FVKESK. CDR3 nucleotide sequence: TGTGCCAGCAGCCAAGTCATGGGTCGGGAGCTGTTTTTT. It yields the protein CASSQVMGRELFF.

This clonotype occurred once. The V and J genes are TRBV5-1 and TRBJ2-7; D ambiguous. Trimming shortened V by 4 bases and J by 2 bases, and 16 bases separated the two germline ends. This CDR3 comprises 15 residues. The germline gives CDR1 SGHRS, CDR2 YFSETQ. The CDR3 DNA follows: TGCGCCAGCAGCCCCCTCCTCGGGCGGACCTACGAGCAGTACTTC. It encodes CASSPLLGRTYEQYF.

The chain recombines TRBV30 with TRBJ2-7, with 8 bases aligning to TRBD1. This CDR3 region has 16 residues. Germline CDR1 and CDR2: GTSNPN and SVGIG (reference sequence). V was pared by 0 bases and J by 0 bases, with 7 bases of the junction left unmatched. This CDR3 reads CAWSVLWTGSSYEQYF. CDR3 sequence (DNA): TGTGCCTGGAGTGTACTCTGGACAGGGAGCTCCTACGAGCAGTACTTC.

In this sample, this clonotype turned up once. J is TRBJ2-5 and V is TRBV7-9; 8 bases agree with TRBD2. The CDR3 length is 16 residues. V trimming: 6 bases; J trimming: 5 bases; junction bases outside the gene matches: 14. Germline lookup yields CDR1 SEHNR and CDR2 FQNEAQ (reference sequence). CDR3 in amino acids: CASSSTTSGWRETQYF. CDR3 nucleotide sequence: TGTGCCAGCAGTTCTACCACTAGCGGTTGGAGGGAGACCCAGTACTTC.

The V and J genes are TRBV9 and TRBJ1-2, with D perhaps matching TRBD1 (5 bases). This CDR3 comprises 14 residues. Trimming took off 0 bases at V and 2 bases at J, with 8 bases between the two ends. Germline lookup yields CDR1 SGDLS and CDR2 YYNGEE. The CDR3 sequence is CASSVVAGNYGYTF. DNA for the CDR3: TGTGCCAGCAGCGTAGTGGCAGGGAACTATGGCTACACCTTC.